This T cell receptor (beta chain) was sequenced in a study of regulatory T cells in long-lasting Graves disease. This clonotype was seen ten or more times. CDR1 and CDR2 from the germline V gene are SGDLS and YYNGEE. Trimming took 3 bases from V and 0 from J, leaving 7 bases between them. This CDR3 comprises 14 residues. Arm-PCR of CDR3 regions with iRepertoire HTBI primers generated TCR beta libraries. TCRdb recomputed calls from the multiplex PCR reads with MiXCR, one row per CDR3 protein. The sample consists of around 450,000 distinct CDR3 sequences, just under 15% of them appearing once. Time point reported: newly diagnosed GD, antithyroid drugs for less than 3 months. The TCR library was prepared using RNA isolated from PBMCs. This sample was also put to use in a study of T cells in Graves' hyperthyroidism and ophthalmopathy.

The chain couples TRBV9 to TRBJ2-1; D unclear. The sequencing here drew on peripheral blood mononuclear cells (PBMCs), taken at new diagnosis, from a patient treated with antithyroid drugs. The source is a woman aged 25 to 45 with Graves disease. CDR3 loop: CASSGAGSYNEQFF. The CDR3 DNA follows: TGTGCCAGCAGCGGCGCTGGCTCCTACAATGAGCAGTTCTTC.